This T cell receptor (beta chain) was retrieved from a study of CD8+ T cells in alopecia areata. Germline V CDR1 and CDR2: SGHAT, FQNNGV. The CDR3 extends over 15 amino acids. Trimming left V 4 bases short and J 13 bases short, with 20 bases between. As the sequencing template, cDNA was produced by extracting RNA and reverse transcribing it. The protocol was immunoSEQ multiplex PCR, while the TCRdb copy is restricted to in-frame clones and leaves out a portion. The table shows roughly 120,000 clones, with 45% to 65% occurring only once. Treatment indicated: oral pan-JAK inhibitor, 5-10 mg twice daily. Peripheral blood and lesional scalp punch biopsies were taken from alopecia areata patients.

This sample comprised CD4+ T cells sorted from blood, obtained at week 24, from a patient treated with tofacitinib. The genes are TRBV11-2 and TRBJ1-6; weak D call: TRBD1 (5 bases). This sequence was found in a human donor with alopecia areata. The CDR3 loop is CASSSRDPRTSPLHF. The CDR3, as DNA: TGTGCCAGCAGCTCGCGGGACCCAAGGACGTCCCCCCTCCACTTT.